A selection of T cell receptor beta chains follows, all from one sample in a study of blood T cell repertoires in COVID-19. The assay was immunoSEQ multiplex PCR, and TCRdb's table has in-frame clones only and misses some. In the table there are about 300,000 clones, 70% to 90% of which are singletons. The sequenced sample consisted of peripheral blood. These receptors were taken from a man between 70 and 80 years old with acute or convalescent COVID-19. CDR3s include the opening cysteine and the closing phenylalanine or tryptophan. The D gene is left open where the match is weak. Not every row has a clone size; where given, it reads once, few, many or a size class.

d_call j_call v_call cdr3_length clone_size cdr3_aa cdr3_nt
- TRBJ2-5 TRBV6-2/TRBV6-3 12 - CASSGQQETQYF TGTGCCAGCAGTGGACAACAAGAGACCCAGTACTTC
- TRBJ1-5 TRBV7-2 14 - CASSLDIRYQPQHF TGTGCCAGCAGCTTAGATATTAGATATCAGCCCCAGCATTTT
TRBD1 TRBJ1-2 TRBV28 12 once CASRRQGYGYTF TGTGCCAGCAGGAGACAGGGCTATGGCTACACCTTC
TRBD1 TRBJ1-6 TRBV28 15 - CASRRQGTYNSPLHF TGTGCCAGCAGGAGACAGGGTACCTATAATTCACCCCTCCACTTT
- TRBJ2-1 TRBV2 14 - CASSERFVSNEQFF TGTGCCAGCAGTGAACGATTTGTCAGCAATGAGCAGTTCTTC
- TRBJ2-7 TRBV2 14 - CASKQQGPSGEQYF TGTGCCAGCAAACAGCAGGGTCCTTCGGGTGAGCAGTACTTC
- TRBJ1-5 TRBV19 15 - CASSSQRYSNQPQHF TGTGCCAGTAGTAGCCAGCGATATAGCAATCAGCCCCAGCATTTT
TRBD2 TRBJ2-5 TRBV18 16 - CASSPPRTSGKETQYF TGTGCCAGCTCACCCCCACGGACTAGCGGGAAGGAGACCCAGTACTTC
- TRBJ2-6 TRBV4-3 19 - CASSQDGAGWGSGANVLTF TGCGCCAGCAGCCAAGATGGGGCAGGGTGGGGCTCTGGGGCCAACGTCCTGACTTTC
TRBD1 TRBJ1-2 TRBV6-6 13 - CASRTTGGGGYTF TGTGCCAGCAGAACCACAGGGGGGGGTGGCTACACCTTC
TRBD2 TRBJ2-5 TRBV5-6 15 - CASSFWRGGPETQYF TGTGCCAGCAGCTTTTGGCGGGGGGGCCCAGAGACCCAGTACTTC
TRBD2 TRBJ2-5 TRBV5-1 15 - CASRDPGTGGKTQYF TGCGCCAGCAGGGACCCCGGGACCGGGGGGAAGACCCAGTACTTC
TRBD2 TRBJ2-1 TRBV20-1 15 - CSASGLAGGYNEQFF TGCAGTGCCAGTGGCCTGGCGGGGGGATACAATGAGCAGTTCTTC
TRBD1 TRBJ2-7 TRBV2 14 - CASSGTGITYEQYF TGTGCCAGCAGTGGGACAGGAATAACCTACGAGCAGTACTTC
TRBD1 TRBJ1-2 TRBV18 14 - CASAIGGAGYGYTF TGTGCCAGCGCTATAGGGGGCGCGGGCTATGGCTACACCTTC
TRBD1 TRBJ2-7 TRBV20-1 11 - CSAGTDYEQYF TGCAGTGCGGGGACAGACTACGAGCAGTACTTC
- TRBJ1-5 TRBV19 18 once CASSIVFVGGVGNQPQHF TGTGCCAGTAGTATAGTGTTCGTCGGGGGTGTTGGCAATCAGCCCCAGCATTTT
TRBD2 TRBJ2-3 TRBV19 17 - CASSMPRRGGSTDTQYF TGTGCCAGTAGTATGCCCCGTCGGGGGGGTAGCACAGATACGCAGTATTTT
TRBD2 TRBJ2-5 TRBV3-1/TRBV3-2 17 - CASSQGLAGGIKETQYF TGTGCCAGCAGCCAAGGTCTAGCGGGGGGGATTAAAGAGACCCAGTACTTC
TRBD2 TRBJ2-1 TRBV7-2 18 - CASSLEPSGGYSYNEQFF TGTGCCAGCAGCTTAGAACCTAGCGGGGGGTACTCCTACAATGAGCAGTTCTTC
TRBD2 TRBJ2-1 TRBV5-4 16 - CASSLDLAGVYNEQFF TGTGCCAGCAGCTTGGACCTAGCGGGGGTTTACAATGAGCAGTTCTTC
- TRBJ2-5 TRBV9 15 - CASSVGAGLQETQYF TGTGCCAGCAGCGTAGGGGCGGGCTTACAAGAGACCCAGTACTTC
- TRBJ2-3 TRBV11-2 16 - CASSLEGGLATTAQYF TGTGCCAGCAGCTTAGAAGGCGGCCTAGCGACTACGGCGCAGTATTTT
- TRBJ1-1 TRBV10-3 14 once CAISERGKITEAFF TGTGCCATCAGTGAAAGGGGTAAGATCACTGAAGCTTTCTTT
- TRBJ1-5 TRBV28 15 - CASSLTGPSNQPQHF TGTGCCAGCAGTCTGACAGGACCTAGCAATCAGCCCCAGCATTTT
- TRBJ2-3 TRBV10-3 13 - CAISGQALDTQYF TGTGCCATCAGTGGACAGGCGCTAGATACGCAGTATTTT
- TRBJ1-4 TRBV4-3 15 - CASARTGNGNEKLFF TGCGCCAGCGCCAGAACAGGGAACGGGAATGAAAAACTGTTTTTT
- TRBJ2-7 TRBV28 15 - CASRPETEEWVEQYF TGTGCCAGCAGACCGGAGACAGAAGAGTGGGTTGAGCAGTACTTC